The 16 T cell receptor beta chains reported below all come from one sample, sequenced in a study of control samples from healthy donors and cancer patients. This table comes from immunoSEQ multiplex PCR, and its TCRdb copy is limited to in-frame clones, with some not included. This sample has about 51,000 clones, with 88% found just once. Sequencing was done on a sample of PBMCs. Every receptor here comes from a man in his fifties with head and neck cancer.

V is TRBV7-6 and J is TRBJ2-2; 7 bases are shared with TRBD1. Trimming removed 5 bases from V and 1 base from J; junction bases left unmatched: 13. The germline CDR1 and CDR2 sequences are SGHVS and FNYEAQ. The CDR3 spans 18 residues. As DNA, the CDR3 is TGTGCCAGCAGCATAGGGGGCCTGGGACAGAGGAACACCGGGGAGCTGTTTTTT. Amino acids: CASSIGGLGQRNTGELFF.

CDR3 nucleotide sequence: TGTGCCAGCAGAACCTCGGGACAGGGCTCCTACGAGCAGTACTTC. It is translated as CASRTSGQGSYEQYF. The genes are TRBV28 and TRBJ2-7, with 9 bases fitting TRBD1. This CDR3 contains 15 residues. The V segment lost 6 bases and the J segment 0 bases; nucleotides outside the gene matches: 6. Germline assignment: CDR1 MDHEN and CDR2 SYDVKM.

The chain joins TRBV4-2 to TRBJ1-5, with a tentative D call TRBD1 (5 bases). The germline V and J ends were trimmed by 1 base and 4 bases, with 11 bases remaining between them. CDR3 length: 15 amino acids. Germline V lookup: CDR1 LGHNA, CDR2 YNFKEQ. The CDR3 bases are TGTGCCAGCAGCCAAGGGGACGGGGAAAATCAGCCCCAGCATTTT. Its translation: CASSQGDGENQPQHF.

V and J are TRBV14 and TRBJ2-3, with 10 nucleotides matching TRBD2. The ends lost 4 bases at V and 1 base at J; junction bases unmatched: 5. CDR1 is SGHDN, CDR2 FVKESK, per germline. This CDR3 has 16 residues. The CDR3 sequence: CASSPSGRRGTDTQYF. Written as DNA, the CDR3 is TGTGCCAGCAGCCCTAGCGGGAGAAGGGGCACAGATACGCAGTATTTT.

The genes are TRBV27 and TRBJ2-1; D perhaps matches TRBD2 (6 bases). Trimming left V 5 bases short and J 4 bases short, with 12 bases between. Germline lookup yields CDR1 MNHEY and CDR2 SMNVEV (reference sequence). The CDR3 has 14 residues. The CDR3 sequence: CASSTLGGYNEQFF. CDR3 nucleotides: TGTGCCAGCAGTACCCTCGGGGGTTACAATGAGCAGTTCTTC.

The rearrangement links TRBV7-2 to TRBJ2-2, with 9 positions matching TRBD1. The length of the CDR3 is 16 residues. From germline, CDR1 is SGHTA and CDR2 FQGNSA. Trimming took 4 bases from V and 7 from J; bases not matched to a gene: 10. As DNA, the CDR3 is TGTGCCAGCAGCTGGACGACAGGGGGAAGCGGCGGGGAGCTGTTTTTT. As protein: CASSWTTGGSGGELFF.

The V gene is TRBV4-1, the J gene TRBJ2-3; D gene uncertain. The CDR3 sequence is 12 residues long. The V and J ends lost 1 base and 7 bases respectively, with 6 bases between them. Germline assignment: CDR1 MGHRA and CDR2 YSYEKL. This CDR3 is CASSQGDYTQYF. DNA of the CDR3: TGCGCCAGCAGCCAAGGAGATTATACGCAGTATTTT.

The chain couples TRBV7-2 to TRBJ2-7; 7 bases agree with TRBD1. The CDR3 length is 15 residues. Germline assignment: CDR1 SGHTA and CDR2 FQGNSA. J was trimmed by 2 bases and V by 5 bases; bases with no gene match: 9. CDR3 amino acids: CASSIRTGLPYEQYF. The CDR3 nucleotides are TGTGCCAGCAGCATCCGGACAGGATTACCCTACGAGCAGTACTTC.

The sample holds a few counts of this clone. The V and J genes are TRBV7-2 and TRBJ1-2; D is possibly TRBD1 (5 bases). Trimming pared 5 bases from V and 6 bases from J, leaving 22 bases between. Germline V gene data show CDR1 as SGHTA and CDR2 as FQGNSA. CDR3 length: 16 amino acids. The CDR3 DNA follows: TGTGCCAGCAGCGTGCGGGGGGGTCAGAGGGGTAATGGCTACACCTTC. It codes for CASSVRGGQRGNGYTF.

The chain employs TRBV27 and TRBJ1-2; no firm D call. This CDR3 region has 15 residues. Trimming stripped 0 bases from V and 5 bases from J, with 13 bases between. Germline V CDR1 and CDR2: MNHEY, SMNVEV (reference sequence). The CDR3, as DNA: TGTGCCAGCAGTTTATCAGTAGGTTTGGGTTATGGCTACACCTTC. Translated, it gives CASSLSVGLGYGYTF.

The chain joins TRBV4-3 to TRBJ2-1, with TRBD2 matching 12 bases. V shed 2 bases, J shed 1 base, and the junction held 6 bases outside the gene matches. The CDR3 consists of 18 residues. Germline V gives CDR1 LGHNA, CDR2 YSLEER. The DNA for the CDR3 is TGCGCCAGCAGCCAAAGGCTAGCGGGGGGGCTTTCCTACAATGAGCAGTTCTTC. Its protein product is CASSQRLAGGLSYNEQFF.

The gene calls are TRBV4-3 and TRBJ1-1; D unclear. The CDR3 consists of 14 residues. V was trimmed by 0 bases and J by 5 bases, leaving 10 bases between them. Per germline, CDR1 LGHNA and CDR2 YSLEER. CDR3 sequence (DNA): TGCGCCAGCAGCCAAGAGGGGAGGAGTACTGAAGCTTTCTTT. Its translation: CASSQEGRSTEAFF.

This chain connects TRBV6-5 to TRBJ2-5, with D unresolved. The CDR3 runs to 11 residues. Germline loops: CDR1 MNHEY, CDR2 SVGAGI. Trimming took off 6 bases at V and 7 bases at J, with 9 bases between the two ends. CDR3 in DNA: TGTGCCAGCAGCCCAGACGGGACCCAGTACTTC. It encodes CASSPDGTQYF.

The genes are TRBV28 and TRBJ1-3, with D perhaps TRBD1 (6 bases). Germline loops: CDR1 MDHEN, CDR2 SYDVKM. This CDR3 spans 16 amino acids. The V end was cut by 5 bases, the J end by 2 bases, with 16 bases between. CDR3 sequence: CASSLPRRGPGNTIYF. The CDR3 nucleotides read TGTGCCAGCAGTCTACCCCGCAGGGGCCCTGGAAACACCATATATTTT.

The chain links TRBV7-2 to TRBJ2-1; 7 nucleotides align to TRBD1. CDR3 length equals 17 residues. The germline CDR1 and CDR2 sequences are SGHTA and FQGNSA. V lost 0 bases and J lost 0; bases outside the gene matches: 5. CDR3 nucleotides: TGTGCCAGCAGCTTAGCAGGGGGCGCGGGCTCCTACAATGAGCAGTTCTTC. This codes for CASSLAGGAGSYNEQFF.

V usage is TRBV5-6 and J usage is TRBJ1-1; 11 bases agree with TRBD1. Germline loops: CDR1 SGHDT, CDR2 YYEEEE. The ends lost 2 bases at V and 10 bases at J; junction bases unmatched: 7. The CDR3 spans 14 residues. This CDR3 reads CASSFPGQGAIAFF. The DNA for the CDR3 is TGTGCCAGCAGCTTCCCCGGACAGGGGGCGATAGCTTTCTTT.